This T cell receptor (beta chain) is from a study of response to subunit inactivated influenza vaccine. The CDR3 covers 16 residues. The V gene lost 0 bases and the J gene lost 5 bases, with 14 bases spanning the gap. The germline V gene has CDR1 LGHNA and CDR2 YSLEER. TCRdb re-called the RT-PCR reads with MiXCR, one entry per CDR3 protein. Here the sample spans 150,000 to 200,000 distinct CDR3 sequences, about an eighth being singletons. The data also belong to a second study, concerning T cells expressing NK-cell markers. That source reports: 5'RACE template switching built TCR beta cDNA with unique molecular identifiers. It was from sorted CD3+CD56+NKG2C+, CD3+CD56+NKG2C- and CD3+CD56-NKG2C+ T cells that TCR beta repertoires came. The sequencing cohort of eight donors included seven HCMV-seropositive individuals and one seronegative individual. Of CD8+ T cells, about 1.0-8% belonged to dominant NKG2C+ clonotypes in five or six donors. Whether expanded NKG2C+ T cell clones were HCMV specific stayed uncertain.

This chain links TRBV4-3 with TRBJ2-1; D is perhaps TRBD2 (7 bases). The sequences come from CD8+ T cells sorted from PBMCs, collected about 11 days after vaccination. The clonotype originates from a man aged 50 to 59 who received an inactivated influenza vaccine. In DNA, the CDR3 is TGCGCCAGCAGCCAAGATGGGGGGGCTGTCAACAATGAGCAGTTCTTC. Its translation: CASSQDGGAVNNEQFF.